The TCR beta chain described here comes from a study of siplizumab effects on memory and regulatory T cells. From germline, CDR1 is MNHEY and CDR2 SMNVEV (reference sequence). The CDR3 is 14 amino acids. V dropped 3 bases and J dropped 1 base, with 9 bases sitting between them. Here immunoSEQ multiplex PCR was the method, and the copy in TCRdb shows in-frame clones only, minus some. Among 87,000 or so clones, 85% to 95% were seen once, and the ten largest hold around 0.3%. The sequencing input was non-Treg CD4+ T cells sorted from blood. This chain joins TRBV27 and TRBJ1-1; a weak D match, TRBD1 (6 bases). The clonotype originates from a human donor in good health. This CDR3 reads CASSFAGENTEAFF. As DNA, the CDR3 is TGTGCCAGCAGTTTTGCAGGGGAGAACACTGAAGCTTTCTTT.